This TCR beta chain was captured in a study of shared clonotypes between healthy human individuals. Findings of the study overall: Sharing across several donors was seen in around 5% of naive CD4 clonotypes. A reduction in generation probabilities was seen for non-shared clonotypes relative to those shared by all four donors.

Clones were sequenced by immunoSEQ multiplex PCR, and TCRdb holds only the in-frame ones, with some missing. The repertoire holds some 2,100,000 clones, 90% to 96% seen once, with 0.1% to 0.15% in the top ten. Trimming pared 6 bases from V and 2 bases from J, leaving 12 bases between. Germline CDR1 and CDR2: ENHRY and SYGVKD. CDR3 size: 14 residues. Note on this clone: Antigen: not known.

The J gene is TRBJ2-3, the V gene TRBV10-3; weak D call: TRBD2 (7 bases). Sequencing was performed on naive CD4+ T cells sorted from blood. Specified subset: CD45RA+ positively selected. The clonotype was recovered from a man younger than 35 in good health. Here the CDR3 reads CAIRGGGNTDTQYF. CDR3 sequence (DNA): TGTGCCATCAGAGGGGGAGGGAACACAGATACGCAGTATTTT.